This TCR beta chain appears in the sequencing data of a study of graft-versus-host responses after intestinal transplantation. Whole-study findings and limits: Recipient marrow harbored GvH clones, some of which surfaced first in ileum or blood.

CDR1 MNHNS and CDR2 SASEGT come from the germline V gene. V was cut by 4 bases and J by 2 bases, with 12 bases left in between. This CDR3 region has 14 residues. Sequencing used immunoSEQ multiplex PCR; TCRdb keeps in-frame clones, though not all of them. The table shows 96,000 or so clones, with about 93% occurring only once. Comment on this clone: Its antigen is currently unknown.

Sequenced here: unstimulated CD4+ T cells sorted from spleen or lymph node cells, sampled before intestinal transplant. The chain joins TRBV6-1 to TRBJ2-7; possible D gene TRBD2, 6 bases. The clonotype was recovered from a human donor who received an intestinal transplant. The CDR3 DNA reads TGTGCCAGCAGTGGGGGTGGGAGGACCTACGAGCAGTACTTC. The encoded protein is CASSGGGRTYEQYF.